The subject of this entry is one TCR beta chain. This specimen includes other DNA sequences encoding the same CDR3. TCRdb's copy holds only in-frame clones and misses some; the assay was immunoSEQ multiplex PCR. This table holds under 300,000 clones, 65% to 85% found once. These data come from a study of blood T cell repertoires in COVID-19. This study enrolled people aged 18 to 89 from around 26 US geographic areas. Participants had their cohort set by participant-reported clinical history. Germline V lookup: CDR1 MNHEY, CDR2 SVGEGT. J was trimmed by 2 bases and V by 5 bases; bases with no gene match: 3. The CDR3 spans 15 residues.

The source of this sequence is a man aged 45-65 years who had recovered from COVID-19. Sequencing was carried out using PBMCs or T cells enriched from blood (not recorded which). V usage is TRBV6-2 or TRBV6-3 and J usage is TRBJ2-2; 9 positions agree with TRBD2. The CDR3 DNA is TGTGCCAGCAGTCTGACTAGCGGTAACACCGGGGAGCTGTTTTTT. It translates to CASSLTSGNTGELFF.